Shown below are 31 T cell receptor beta chains from a single sample sequenced in a study of identical twins. TCRdb fed the 5' RACE reads into MiXCR, producing one record per CDR3 protein. The sample holds around 480,000 distinct CDR3 sequences, over 11% seen once. The same data also contributed to another study, on yellow fever vaccine responses in identical twins.

Sequenced: CD4+ T cells sorted from blood. These receptors were collected from a woman younger than 35 in good health.

The gene calls are TRBV15 and TRBJ2-1, with 9 bases aligning to TRBD2. The germline V gene encodes CDR1 LNHNV and CDR2 YYDKDF (reference sequence). The V segment lost 0 bases and the J segment 4 bases; nucleotides outside the gene matches: 1. The CDR3 consists of 15 residues. CDR3 sequence reads: CATSRETSGYNEQFF. The DNA for the CDR3 is TGTGCCACCAGCAGAGAGACTAGCGGTTACAATGAGCAGTTCTTC.

The V call is TRBV12-3 or TRBV12-4, the J call TRBJ2-7, with TRBD2 matching 7 bases. Trimming cost V 4 bases and J 6 bases; bases outside gene matches: 15. This CDR3 has 16 amino acids. DNA of the CDR3: TGTGCCAGCAGTTCCAGAAACCTTGGGGGGGGACGCGAGCAGTACTTC. Protein: CASSSRNLGGGREQYF.

This clonotype was counted only a few times. The genes are TRBV6-2 or TRBV6-3 and TRBJ1-2; no clear D. The V end was cut by 5 bases, the J end by 5 bases, with 15 bases between. The CDR3 runs 14 residues. CDR1 MNHEY and CDR2 SVGEGT come from the germline V gene. DNA for the CDR3: TGTGCCAGCAGTAGGACTCTTCAAGGGTATGGCTACACCTTC. Residues: CASSRTLQGYGYTF.

CDR3 amino acids: CASSQALMDGTSPLHF. The CDR3 coding sequence is TGCGCCAGCAGCCAAGCACTAATGGACGGGACTTCACCCCTCCACTTT. The rearrangement joins TRBV4-3 to TRBJ1-6, with D possibly TRBD1 on 5 matching bases. V was cut by 1 base and J by 9 bases, with 16 bases left in between. Germline CDR1 LGHNA, CDR2 YSLEER. The CDR3 has 16 residues.

The sample holds a few counts of this clonotype. The chain combines TRBV28 with TRBJ1-4; 8 bases are a match to TRBD1. The CDR3 has 11 amino acids. Germline V lookup: CDR1 MDHEN, CDR2 SYDVKM. V trimming: 6 bases; J trimming: 16 bases; junction bases outside the gene matches: 7. The CDR3 DNA reads as TGTGCCAGCAGACTTGGACAGGGAGAGTTTTTT. The encoded protein is CASRLGQGEFF. The whole variable domain, filled in from reference TRBV28 and TRBJ1-4, reads DVKVTQSSRYLVKRTGEKVFLECVQDMDHENMFWYRQDPGLGLRLIYFSYDVKMKEKGDIPEGYSVSREKKERFSLILESASTNQTSMYLCASRLGQGEFFGSGTQLSVL.

In its sample, this clonotype was seen a few times. This chain connects TRBV10-3 to TRBJ2-5; 9 bases are shared with TRBD2. The V and J ends lost 6 bases and 5 bases, in that order; junction bases with no gene match: 7. Germline lookup yields CDR1 ENHRY and CDR2 SYGVKD. This CDR3 region has 14 residues. CDR3 DNA sequence: TGTGCCATCAGCCCCCGCGGGGGGGCGGAGACCCAGTACTTC. Translated: CAISPRGGAETQYF.

This clonotype was counted only a few times. This chain connects TRBV7-9 to TRBJ2-2; D is undetermined. The germline V gene has CDR1 SEHNR and CDR2 FQNEAQ (reference sequence). CDR3 length equals 15 residues. V was shortened by 4 bases and J by 5 bases, with 14 bases between the two germline ends. CDR3 bases: TGTGCCAGCAGCTCCATCGCTGGGATTACCGGGGAGCTGTTTTTT. This sequence encodes CASSSIAGITGELFF. Together with reference TRBV7-9 and TRBJ2-2, the CDR3 gives the full variable domain: DTGVSQNPRHKITKRGQNVTFRCDPISEHNRLYWYRQTLGQGPEFLTYFQNEAQLEKSRLLSDRFSAERPKGSFSTLEIQRTEQGDSAMYLCASSSIAGITGELFFGEGSRLTVL.

The chain is built from TRBV15 and TRBJ2-3; 9 bases match TRBD2. Germline V gives CDR1 LNHNV, CDR2 YYDKDF (reference sequence). Losses at the gene ends were 2 bases for V and 8 bases for J; bases not matched to a gene: 11. The CDR3 loop spans 16 amino acids. The CDR3 DNA reads TGTGCCACCAGCAGACCGACGATAGCGGGAGAGGGTACGCAGTATTTT. This gives the protein CATSRPTIAGEGTQYF.

This clonotype was detected a few times. CDR3 sequence reads: CASSPRDRGVEPQHF. DNA of the CDR3: TGTGCCAGCAGCCCCCGGGACAGAGGGGTAGAGCCCCAGCATTTT. The chain recombines TRBV5-5 with TRBJ1-5; 7 bases align to TRBD1. This CDR3 has 15 amino acids. The V segment lost 4 bases and the J segment 8 bases; nucleotides outside the gene matches: 12. Germline CDR1 reads SGHKS; CDR2 reads YYEKEE (reference sequence). Drawing the rest from reference TRBV5-5 and TRBJ1-5, the complete variable domain is DAGVTQSPTHLIKTRGQQVTLRCSPISGHKSVSWYQQVLGQGPQFIFQYYEKEERGRGNFPDRFSARQFPNYSSELNVNALLLGDSALYLCASSPRDRGVEPQHFGDGTRLSIL.

This clonotype occurred a few times. The V call is TRBV20-1, the J call TRBJ2-3; D not certain. CDR3 length equals 14 residues. The ends were cut back, 6 bases at V and 4 bases at J, with 17 bases in the middle. CDR1 is DFQATT, CDR2 SNEGSKA, per germline (reference sequence). CDR3 DNA: TGCAGTGCAATCGTTGGATGGGTGCCAGATACGCAGTATTTT. Residues: CSAIVGWVPDTQYF.

The chain has TRBV20-1 and TRBJ2-1; D possibly uses TRBD1 or TRBD2 (5 bases each). The CDR3 has 14 residues. Germline CDR1 and CDR2: DFQATT and SNEGSKA (reference sequence). Deletions cut 6 bases from V and 4 bases from J, with 16 bases between. CDR3 in amino acids: CSAWVGTAYNEQFF. DNA of the CDR3: TGCAGTGCCTGGGTCGGGACGGCGTACAATGAGCAGTTCTTC.

The chain links TRBV3-1 to TRBJ1-1, with 7 bases fitting TRBD1. With 0 bases clipped from V and 11 bases from J, the junction kept 6 bases outside the gene matches. This CDR3 has 13 residues. The germline CDR1 and CDR2 sequences are LGHDT and YNNKEL (reference sequence). The CDR3 region has the DNA TGTGCCAGCAGCCAAGATAAACAGGGGTCGGCTTTCTTT. It specifies CASSQDKQGSAFF.

The chain links TRBV2 to TRBJ2-5; D may be TRBD1 or TRBD2 (5 bases each). Per germline, CDR1 SNHLY and CDR2 FYNNEI. The CDR3 consists of 15 residues. Trimming left V 3 bases short and J 2 bases short, with 13 bases between. The CDR3 spells CASSDTGTIQETQYF. CDR3 bases: TGTGCCAGCAGTGATACTGGGACGATACAAGAGACCCAGTACTTC.

This clonotype has a handful of counts. The rearrangement uses TRBV12-3 or TRBV12-4 and TRBJ2-7; 9 bases match TRBD2. The CDR3 has 17 residues. After removal of 4 bases from V and 2 bases from J, the junction contained 12 bases not matched to a gene. The chain's CDR3 is CASSSGGSGGLAYEQYF. The CDR3 region has the DNA TGTGCCAGCAGTTCCGGGGGTAGCGGGGGTTTAGCCTACGAGCAGTACTTC.

The chain joins TRBV30 to TRBJ2-7; 7 nucleotides match TRBD1. The germline CDR1 and CDR2 sequences are GTSNPN and SVGIG (reference sequence). Germline trimming cut 4 bases from V and 3 bases from J; bases unmatched to any gene: 6. This CDR3 is built from 13 residues. The CDR3 nucleotides are TGTGCCTGGACCCCTACAGGGGACTACGAGCAGTACTTC. The encoded protein is CAWTPTGDYEQYF.

The chain uses TRBV10-3 and TRBJ2-2; no clear D. The CDR3 is made up of 13 amino acids. Germline V gives CDR1 ENHRY, CDR2 SYGVKD. Trimming stripped 2 bases from V and 8 bases from J, with 9 bases between. In DNA form, the CDR3 reads TGTGCCATCAGTGAGGACCTGAGGGGGGAGCTGTTTTTT. It is translated as CAISEDLRGELFF.

In this sample, this clonotype turned up a few times. The CDR3 region is CAVSVGTNQPQHF. In DNA, the CDR3 is TGTGCCGTAAGTGTAGGGACAAATCAGCCCCAGCATTTT. V and J are TRBV12-3 or TRBV12-4 and TRBJ1-5, with a possible D match to TRBD1 (6 bases). The ends were cut back, 11 bases at V and 4 bases at J, with 15 bases in the middle. This CDR3 contains 13 residues.

This clonotype came up a few times. The V and J genes are TRBV10-3 and TRBJ2-7; tentatively, D is TRBD1 (7 bases). Deletions cut 3 bases from V and 6 bases from J, with 18 bases between. There are 15 residues in the CDR3. The germline V gene has CDR1 ENHRY and CDR2 SYGVKD. CDR3 DNA: TGTGCCATCAGTGACCATTCTCCAGGGGGAGGCGAGCAGTACTTC. Translation gives CAISDHSPGGGEQYF.

This clonotype was seen at least ten times. The chain employs TRBV5-1 and TRBJ1-1; TRBD1 agrees at 8 bases. The ends lost 3 bases at V and 0 bases at J; junction bases unmatched: 4. This CDR3 comprises 15 residues. Per germline, CDR1 SGHRS and CDR2 YFSETQ. The CDR3 loop is CASSSWTGLNTEAFF. CDR3 in DNA: TGCGCCAGCAGCTCGTGGACAGGGCTGAACACTGAAGCTTTCTTT.

The V call is TRBV5-1, the J call TRBJ2-5; D uncertain. The germline gives CDR1 SGHRS, CDR2 YFSETQ. The V end lost 4 bases, the J end lost 4 bases, and 8 bases lay between the germline ends. This CDR3 contains 12 residues. The CDR3 DNA sequence: TGCGCCAGCAGCCCGGAAGTAGAGACCCAGTACTTC. Its translation is CASSPEVETQYF. The whole variable domain, filled in from reference TRBV5-1 and TRBJ2-5, reads KAGVTQTPRYLIKTRGQQVTLSCSPISGHRSVSWYQQTPGQGLQFLFEYFSETQRNKGNFPGRFSGRQFSNSRSEMNVSTLELGDSALYLCASSPEVETQYFGPGTRLLVL.

The chain uses TRBV19 and TRBJ2-7; D may be TRBD1 (6 bases). This CDR3 has 16 amino acids. The germline V and J ends were trimmed by 5 bases and 0 bases, with 17 bases remaining between them. The germline CDR1 and CDR2 sequences are LNHDA and SQIVND (reference sequence). CDR3 in DNA: TGTGCCAGTAGTGTAGCAGGGGACGTTAGCTCCTACGAGCAGTACTTC. Its protein product is CASSVAGDVSSYEQYF.

This clonotype has just a few counts. The chain employs TRBV10-3 and TRBJ2-2; D is ambiguous. V lost 4 bases and J lost 2, with 11 bases in between. Germline CDR1 ENHRY, CDR2 SYGVKD. The CDR3 is made up of 15 amino acids. The CDR3 DNA is TGTGCCATCAGTGGGGATACAATTAACACCGGGGAGCTGTTTTTT. Translated, it gives CAISGDTINTGELFF.

This clonotype was counted a few times. V usage is TRBV7-6 and J usage is TRBJ2-7; D gene uncertain. The CDR3 covers 15 residues. The V end was cut by 4 bases, the J end by 0 bases, with 13 bases between. CDR1 is SGHVS and CDR2 is FNYEAQ in the germline V gene. The CDR3 reads CASSSGPLNSYEQYF. The CDR3 DNA sequence: TGTGCCAGCAGCTCCGGGCCCCTGAACTCCTACGAGCAGTACTTC.

This chain joins TRBV2 and TRBJ2-7; 11 bases are a match to TRBD1. In germline, CDR1 is SNHLY, CDR2 FYNNEI. After removal of 4 bases from V and 3 bases from J, the junction contained 5 bases not matched to a gene. The CDR3 totals 15 residues. CDR3 amino acids: CASSGGTGGYYEQYF. For the CDR3, the DNA is TGTGCCAGCAGTGGCGGGACAGGGGGTTACTACGAGCAGTACTTC.

A single count supports this clonotype. The chain is built from TRBV28 and TRBJ2-3; no firm D call. The V gene's germline CDR1 is MDHEN and CDR2 SYDVKM. The CDR3 totals 13 residues. The V and J ends lost 8 bases and 2 bases respectively, with 11 bases between them. CDR3: CASRRPNTDTQYF. CDR3 nucleotide sequence: TGTGCCAGCCGGAGACCAAACACAGATACGCAGTATTTT.

In the case of this clonotype: Germline is not matched at one junction end, which may reflect a read error. The J gene is TRBJ2-1, the V gene TRBV5-1, with D maybe TRBD2 (6 bases). The germline gives CDR1 SGHRS, CDR2 YFSETQ. The CDR3 sequence is 13 residues long. The CDR3 region has the DNA TGCGCCAGCAGCGAGGGAGGACCCGCCAGCGTTTTTTTC. It is translated as CASSEGGPASVFF.

The chain is built from TRBV5-1 and TRBJ2-7, with 15 positions matching TRBD2. V was pared by 6 bases and J by 6 bases, with 4 bases of the junction left unmatched. The CDR3 loop spans 14 amino acids. Germline CDR1 and CDR2: SGHRS and YFSETQ. The CDR3 here is CASNGLAGGLEQYF. CDR3 bases: TGCGCCAGCAATGGACTAGCGGGAGGGCTCGAGCAGTACTTC.

The chain employs TRBV7-2 and TRBJ2-1; no firm D call. The CDR3 is 16 amino acids. Looked up from germline, CDR1 is SGHTA and CDR2 is FQGNSA. The V end was cut by 1 base, the J end by 0 bases, with 10 bases between. Written as DNA, the CDR3 is TGTGCCAGCAGCTTAGTGTCGGTGAGCTCCTACAATGAGCAGTTCTTC. Its protein product is CASSLVSVSSYNEQFF.

V usage is TRBV11-2 and J usage is TRBJ2-5, with 7 bases fitting TRBD2. This CDR3 has 15 residues. J lost 2 bases, V lost 5 bases, and 8 bases had no gene match. Germline V gives CDR1 SGHAT, CDR2 FQNNGV. CDR3: CASSKPTGGQETQYF. Written as DNA, the CDR3 is TGTGCCAGCAGCAAACCAACGGGAGGACAAGAGACCCAGTACTTC.

This clonotype has at least ten counts. The chain has TRBV12-3 or TRBV12-4 and TRBJ2-3; weak D call: TRBD2 (5 bases). CDR3 length: 15 amino acids. With 5 bases removed from V and 4 bases from J, the gap between germline ends came to 16 bases. CDR3 sequence: CASSLPGSAPDTQYF. The CDR3 coding sequence is TGTGCCAGCAGTCTACCGGGATCGGCCCCAGATACGCAGTATTTT.

The table lists this clonotype with many counts. The gene calls are TRBV7-2 and TRBJ2-7; D is undetermined. V shed 0 bases and J shed 7 bases, with 19 bases lying between them. The CDR3 loop spans 16 amino acids. CDR1 and CDR2 (germline): SGHTA, FQGNSA. CDR3 coding DNA: TGTGCCAGCAGCTTAGCAGACTCTATTAAGTTGAGGGAGCAGTACTTC. Amino acids: CASSLADSIKLREQYF.